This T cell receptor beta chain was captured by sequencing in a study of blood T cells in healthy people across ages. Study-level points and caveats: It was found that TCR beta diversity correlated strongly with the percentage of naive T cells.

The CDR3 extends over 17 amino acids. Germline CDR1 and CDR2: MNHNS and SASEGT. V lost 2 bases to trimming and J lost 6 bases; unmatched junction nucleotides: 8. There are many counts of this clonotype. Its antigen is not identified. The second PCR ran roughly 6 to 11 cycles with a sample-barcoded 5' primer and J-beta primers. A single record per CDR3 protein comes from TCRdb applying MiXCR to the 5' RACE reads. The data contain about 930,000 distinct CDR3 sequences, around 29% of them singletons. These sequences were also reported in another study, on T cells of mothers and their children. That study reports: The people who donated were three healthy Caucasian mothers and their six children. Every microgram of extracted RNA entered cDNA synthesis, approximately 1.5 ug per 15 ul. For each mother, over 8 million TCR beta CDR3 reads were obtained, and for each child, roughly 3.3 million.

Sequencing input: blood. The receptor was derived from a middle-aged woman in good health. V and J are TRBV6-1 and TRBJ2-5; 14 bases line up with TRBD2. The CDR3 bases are TGTGCCAGCAGTGAATACGGACTAGCGGGGGGCTATCAGACCCAGTACTTC. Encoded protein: CASSEYGLAGGYQTQYF.